The source of this T cell receptor beta chain is a study of T cell responses to AZD1222 COVID-19 vaccine listed by TCRdb under 2021. At the level of the whole study: AZD1222 recipients with second doses at about 4 weeks or about 12 weeks were pooled, because spike-specific TCR depth and breadth did not differ between schedules. A total of over 230 trial participants underwent TCR sequencing, of whom about 200 received two doses of AZD1222 and some 26 received two doses of the MenACWY control vaccine. Enrollment into the trials was organized by age into subgroups of 18-55, 56-69 and 70-plus years, and those subgroups contained about 160, 30 and 59 TCR-sequenced participants, respectively.

The CDR3 regions of human TCRbeta chains were analyzed by immunosequencing. On the authors' methods: TCRs in the repertoires were matched against a reference library of SARS-CoV-2-specific TCRs that had been generated with the MIRA antigen-specificity platform. Breadth meant the fraction of unique TCRs that were SARS-CoV-2-associated, whereas depth meant the fraction of total T cells that were SARS-CoV-2-associated. Using the MIRA data, each spike-specific TCR was assigned both to the spike region to which the TCR was reactive and to a CD4 or CD8 class. Log10-transformed breadth and depth values were compared by one-way ANOVA with Sidak's multiple comparisons tests. Imported from immuneACCESS, the table was reduced by TCRdb to in-frame sequences with V and J called. These copies leave out some clones; in studies compared against another copy, an unresolved V gene accounts for under half, and the cause of the remainder is not known. That table is the source of V, J and clone size, and D and trimming were worked out from the DNA. The sample includes about 97,000 clones, with roughly 90% observed a single time. The ten top clones hold 7.5% of the sample.

Remarks on this clone: Its antigen remains undetermined. Qualities for individual bases were not recorded, and no much larger clone is one base off.

The CDR3 has 16 amino acids, counting the end cysteine and phenylalanine. Of the read, only the CDR3 DNA is kept; its 48 bases are in frame from base 1. The germline V gene yields KGHSH for CDR1 and LQKENI for CDR2. V loses 0 bases at its end and J loses 5 bases; junction bases beyond the gene matches: 3. Paper-wide results and their limitations: Spike-specific TCR breadth and depth rose significantly after two AZD1222 doses compared with day 0 and with MenACWY recipients. Reportedly, almost half of the unique spike-specific TCRs recognized epitopes lying outside the regions that are mutated in the B.1.351 and B.1.1.7 variants. Conclusions about previously exposed vaccinees are limited because only five or six AZD1222 recipients were SARS-CoV-2 seropositive at baseline. CD4 TCRs associated with the vaccine covered the entire spike protein, and the dominant responses were in regions 160-218 and 743-854. Because no day 14 peak-response samples were available, repertoires were characterized only after the peak T cell response. Most participants were white British and females outnumbered males, and the authors suggested that clonal diversity may have been underestimated. The 56-69-year group was small, and its depth increase did not reach significance, likely because of low power.

The sample's time point label is to be understood as: baseline before first vaccination. Vaccinee samples were obtained from the UK trials COV001 and COV002, which included a single-blind randomized controlled phase 2/3 trial of AZD1222 (ChAdOx1 nCoV-19) in healthy adults. For TCRbeta chain sequencing, PBMC samples from trial participants were taken at day 0 and at day 28 after the second dose. The receptor was derived from an adult in good health. Specimen: peripheral blood, collected on day 0 of AZD1222 vaccination. The chain links TRBV18 with TRBJ2-5, with 13 junctional bases fitting TRBD2. CDR3 protein: CASSPPTSGRGETQYF. The DNA sequence is as follows: TGTGCCAGCTCACCACCCACTAGCGGGAGGGGGGAGACCCAGTACTTC. Reference TRBV18 and TRBJ2-5 genes cover what lies past the CDR3, so the full variable domain is NAGVMQNPRHLVRRRGQEARLRCSPMKGHSHVYWYRQLPEEGLKFMVYLQKENIIDESGMPKERFSAEFPKEGPSILRIQQVVRGDSAAYFCASSPPTSGRGETQYFGPGTRLLVL.